Following are 31 T cell receptor beta chains from one sample sequenced in a study of T-cell reconstitution after alpha-beta-depleted transplantation in children. The TCRbeta library was prepared with unique molecular identifiers. One entry per CDR3 protein, called by TCRdb with MiXCR from the PCR reads. The sample has some 440,000 distinct CDR3 sequences; 16% are singletons. The source was PBMCs, mostly from graft donor cells, collected 360 days after TCRalphabeta/CD19-depleted stem cell transplant. Every receptor here comes from a boy under three years old who had a stem cell transplant for Wiskott-Aldrich syndrome, so the T cells may come from the graft donor.

J is TRBJ1-2 and V is TRBV6-6; 7 bases fit TRBD1. Per germline, CDR1 MNHNY and CDR2 SVGAGI (reference sequence). J lost 3 bases, V lost 5 bases, and 3 bases had no gene match. The CDR3 extends over 13 amino acids. Here the CDR3 DNA reads TGTGCCAGCAGTACCAGGGGGTACTATGGCTACACCTTC. This gives the protein CASSTRGYYGYTF.

The sample holds a few counts of this clonotype. The chain joins TRBV6-1 to TRBJ2-7, with 7 nucleotides matching TRBD1. The CDR3 is made up of 16 amino acids. The junction had 11 bases not matched to a gene; V was cut back by 6 bases and J by 0 bases. Germline V CDR1 and CDR2: MNHNS, SASEGT. The CDR3 DNA is TGTGCCAGCAGCGTGGACAGGCCGGCAGTCTCCTACGAGCAGTACTTC. As protein: CASSVDRPAVSYEQYF.

This clonotype appeared a few times. The chain has TRBV10-1 and TRBJ2-2, with D unclear. Trimming took off 5 bases at V and 6 bases at J, with 10 bases between the two ends. Germline V gene sequence: CDR1 WNHNN, CDR2 SYGVQD (reference sequence). CDR3 size: 13 residues. In nucleotides, the CDR3 is TGCGCCAGCAGTTTGAAGAGTGCCGGGGAGCTGTTTTTT. Translating it yields CASSLKSAGELFF.

At least ten counts were recorded for this clonotype. This chain uses TRBV7-9 with TRBJ1-1, with D perhaps matching TRBD1 (5 bases). V lost 2 bases to trimming and J lost 6 bases, with 13 bases between them. Germline lookup yields CDR1 SEHNR and CDR2 FQNEAQ (reference sequence). The CDR3 runs 14 residues. CDR3 nucleotides: TGTGCCAGCAGCTTATCATGGGGGGGGTCTGAAGCTTTCTTT. Its protein is CASSLSWGGSEAFF.

The chain has TRBV5-1 and TRBJ2-7; the D gene is possibly TRBD1 (6 bases). Trimming left V 0 bases short and J 3 bases short, with 10 bases between. Per germline, CDR1 SGHRS and CDR2 YFSETQ. The CDR3 loop spans 14 amino acids. The DNA of the CDR3 is TGCGCCAGCAGCTTGGCGTCACAGGGCTACGAGCAGTACTTC. Translating gives CASSLASQGYEQYF.

This clonotype was picked up a small number of times. The rearrangement links TRBV3-1 to TRBJ2-7, with D uncertain. Germline CDR1 reads LGHDT; CDR2 reads YNNKEL (reference sequence). V lost 5 bases, J lost 6 bases, and 14 bases lay in between. There are 13 residues in the CDR3. The DNA for the CDR3 is TGTGCCAGCAGCTCATGGACCTACGGCGAGCAGTACTTC. This encodes CASSSWTYGEQYF.

The chain has TRBV7-9 and TRBJ2-5; either TRBD1 or TRBD2 may fit D (5 bases each). CDR1 is SEHNR and CDR2 is FQNEAQ in the germline V gene (reference sequence). V lost 3 bases, J lost 1 base, and 12 bases lay in between. There are 15 residues in the CDR3. The CDR3 DNA sequence: TGTGCCAGCAGCTTGGGGACCGGGCTCCAAGAGACCCAGTACTTC. Translation: CASSLGTGLQETQYF.

The chain couples TRBV6-6 to TRBJ2-3; D possibly uses TRBD1 or TRBD2 (7 bases each). CDR1 and CDR2 (germline): MNHNY, SVGAGI (reference sequence). V lost 11 bases and J lost 11, with 23 bases in between. There are 13 residues in the CDR3. The CDR3 region is CASLGGTELLQYF. Written as DNA, the CDR3 is TGTGCCTCTCTCGGGGGGACAGAACTATTGCAGTATTTT.

Details on this clonotype: A single base separates this from a much larger clone, so it may be a read error. V is TRBV12-3 or TRBV12-4 and J is TRBJ2-7, with TRBD1 identical over 7 bases. V lost 6 bases to trimming and J lost 5 bases; unmatched junction nucleotides: 7. CDR3 length: 13 amino acids. CDR3 amino acids: CASSLSRGNEQYF. CDR3 sequence (DNA): TGTGCCAGCAGCCTGAGCAGGGGGAACGAGCAGTACTTC.

This clonotype was observed a few times. This sequence joins TRBV7-6 and TRBJ2-2; D is unresolved. This CDR3 spans 16 amino acids. V lost 5 bases and J lost 0, with 13 bases in between. Germline assignment: CDR1 SGHVS and CDR2 FNYEAQ. CDR3 sequence reads: CASSLFGSTNTGELFF. CDR3 nucleotide sequence: TGTGCCAGCAGCCTCTTCGGCAGCACGAACACCGGGGAGCTGTTTTTT.

The V and J genes are TRBV5-5 and TRBJ1-2; 8 positions agree with TRBD1. This CDR3 contains 14 residues. V gave up 4 bases and J gave up 4 bases; unmatched junction bases: 6. Germline values: CDR1 SGHKS, CDR2 YYEKEE (reference sequence). DNA for the CDR3: TGTGCCAGCAGCCTAGGGGACAGGATCTATGGCTACACCTTC. Its translation: CASSLGDRIYGYTF.

The sample holds a few counts of this clonotype. This CDR3 is CATSRGLAEKLFF. The CDR3 region has the DNA TGTGCCACCAGCAGAGGACTCGCGGAAAAACTGTTTTTT. The chain links TRBV15 to TRBJ1-4; D not certain. Germline CDR1 and CDR2: LNHNV and YYDKDF (reference sequence). V was shortened by 1 base and J by 8 bases, with 8 bases between the two germline ends. This CDR3 comprises 13 residues.

V is TRBV24-1 and J is TRBJ2-7; D assignment may be TRBD1 or TRBD2 (6 bases each). The ends were cut back, 8 bases at V and 5 bases at J, with 33 bases in the middle. The CDR3 runs 19 residues. The germline V gene has CDR1 KGHDR and CDR2 SFDVKD. The CDR3 DNA follows: TGTGCCACCAAGAATACCTGCTGGGGGGCGAATGGGTCGAGCGACGAGCAGTACTTC. This codes for CATKNTCWGANGSSDEQYF.

This clonotype was seen more than once but under ten times. The chain couples TRBV5-1 to TRBJ2-4, with D maybe TRBD2 (6 bases). Between the trimmed V and J ends, which lost 0 bases and 10 bases, there was a span of 11 bases. This CDR3 spans 13 amino acids. Germline-derived CDR1 and CDR2 are SGHRS and YFSETQ. CDR3 loop: CASSLGAREIQYF. CDR3 in DNA: TGCGCCAGCAGCTTGGGGGCCCGGGAGATTCAGTACTTC.

The rearrangement joins TRBV11-2 to TRBJ2-7; no reliable D call. There are 14 residues in the CDR3. V lost 0 bases, J lost 4 bases, and 10 bases lay in between. The germline CDR1 and CDR2 sequences are SGHAT and FQNNGV. The CDR3 DNA reads TGTGCCAGCAGCTTAGACAGGAGTCTTTACGAGCAGTACTTC. The encoded protein is CASSLDRSLYEQYF. The whole variable domain, remainder taken from reference TRBV11-2 and TRBJ2-7, is EAGVAQSPRYKIIEKRQSVAFWCNPISGHATLYWYQQILGQGPKLLIQFQNNGVVDDSQLPKDRFSAERLKGVDSTLKIQPAKLEDSAVYLCASSLDRSLYEQYFGPGTRLTVT.

This clonotype was seen a handful of times. The chain is built from TRBV10-3 and TRBJ2-2; possible D gene TRBD2, 6 bases. This CDR3 comprises 15 residues. CDR1 and CDR2 from the germline V gene are ENHRY and SYGVKD. V lost 8 bases and J lost 0, with 13 bases in between. This CDR3 reads CAIGAGPANTGELFF. The CDR3 DNA follows: TGTGCCATCGGCGCGGGACCCGCGAACACCGGGGAGCTGTTTTTT.

V gene TRBV4-1 combines with J gene TRBJ2-6; D uncertain. Germline V lookup: CDR1 MGHRA, CDR2 YSYEKL. V shed 7 bases and J shed 1 base, with 8 bases lying between them. The CDR3 totals 14 residues. The DNA of the CDR3 is TGCGCCAGCATGGATCTTTCTGGGGCCAACGTCCTGACTTTC. Protein: CASMDLSGANVLTF.

The chain joins TRBV11-1 to TRBJ2-1; 14 nucleotides line up with TRBD2. The CDR3 runs to 18 residues. The J segment lost 5 bases and the V segment lost 4 bases, leaving 10 bases of the junction unmatched. Germline CDR1 SGHAT, CDR2 FQDESV (reference sequence). This CDR3 reads CASSSPPGLAGDHNEQFF. The CDR3 bases are TGTGCCAGCAGCTCGCCGCCGGGACTAGCGGGAGACCACAATGAGCAGTTCTTC.

There are a few counts of this clonotype. This chain links TRBV6-5 with TRBJ1-1; D is possibly TRBD1 (6 bases). Germline values: CDR1 MNHEY, CDR2 SVGAGI. V lost 6 bases and J 8 bases, leaving 10 bases between the germline ends. This CDR3 region has 11 residues. The CDR3 DNA sequence: TGTGCCAGCAGAGGGACACTCGAAGCTTTCTTT. Amino acid sequence: CASRGTLEAFF.

V gene TRBV20-1 combines with J gene TRBJ2-2, with 9 bases matching TRBD2. V trimming: 4 bases; J trimming: 7 bases; junction bases outside the gene matches: 10. Germline CDR1 reads DFQATT; CDR2 reads SNEGSKA (reference sequence). The CDR3 consists of 15 residues. CDR3 sequence (DNA): TGCAGTGCTATTACGCGGGGGGGCCATGGCGGGGAGCTGTTTTTT. As protein: CSAITRGGHGGELFF.

This clonotype was counted only a few times. The chain combines TRBV24-1 with TRBJ2-1, with 10 bases lining up with TRBD1. Losses at the gene ends were 9 bases for V and 9 bases for J; bases not matched to a gene: 10. Germline values: CDR1 KGHDR, CDR2 SFDVKD. The CDR3 loop spans 14 amino acids. CDR3: CATSVPGQGSEQFF. The CDR3, as DNA: TGTGCCACCTCAGTCCCGGGACAGGGGAGTGAGCAGTTCTTC.

J is TRBJ2-5 and V is TRBV7-9; a weak D match, TRBD1 (6 bases). The CDR3 spans 14 residues. Germline assignment: CDR1 SEHNR and CDR2 FQNEAQ (reference sequence). The V and J ends lost 3 bases and 1 base respectively, with 9 bases between them. This chain's CDR3 is CASSFTGFQETQYF. The CDR3, as DNA: TGTGCCAGCAGCTTTACAGGGTTCCAAGAGACCCAGTACTTC.

This clonotype was observed at least ten times. This sequence joins TRBV7-2 and TRBJ2-2; D not certain. Trimming removed 3 bases at V and 7 bases at J, with 6 bases between. There are 12 residues in the CDR3. CDR1 is SGHTA and CDR2 is FQGNSA in the germline V gene. CDR3 DNA: TGTGCCAGCAGCTTGTATATCGGGGAGCTGTTTTTT. It codes for CASSLYIGELFF.

This clonotype was counted only a few times. The chain joins TRBV2 to TRBJ2-7, with TRBD2 matching 8 bases. V was clipped by 3 bases and J by 3 bases; unmatched bases: 13. The germline gives CDR1 SNHLY, CDR2 FYNNEI. This CDR3 region has 17 residues. The CDR3 is CASSEFGGGSLLYEQYF. CDR3 bases: TGTGCCAGCAGTGAGTTTGGCGGGGGGTCCCTCCTCTACGAGCAGTACTTC.

This clonotype has at least ten counts. The chain has TRBV29-1 and TRBJ1-3, with D possibly matching TRBD1 (6 bases). The CDR3 loop spans 13 amino acids. CDR1 is SQVTM and CDR2 is ANQGSEA in the germline V gene. Trimming left V 4 bases short and J 2 bases short, with 9 bases between. In nucleotides, the CDR3 is TGCAGCGTTGCGGACAGCCCTGGAAACACCATATATTTT. Its protein is CSVADSPGNTIYF.

This clonotype has more than one count but fewer than ten. This rearrangement joins TRBV11-2 to TRBJ2-1, with TRBD1 matching 9 bases. This CDR3 is built from 15 residues. Germline CDR1 is SGHAT and CDR2 is FQNNGV. Trimming cost V 4 bases and J 10 bases; bases outside gene matches: 11. This CDR3 reads CASSSRDRETPEQFF. CDR3 in DNA: TGTGCCAGCAGCTCCCGGGACAGGGAAACGCCCGAGCAGTTCTTC.

Regarding this clonotype: A much larger clonotype is one base distant, so this may be a read error. V and J are TRBV24-1 and TRBJ2-1, with 12 bases aligning to TRBD1. The CDR3 extends over 16 amino acids. Germline CDR1 reads KGHDR; CDR2 reads SFDVKD. After removal of 3 bases from V and 7 bases from J, the junction contained 6 bases not matched to a gene. CDR3: CATSDLWDRGRNEQFF. The CDR3 DNA reads TGTGCCACCAGTGATCTCTGGGACAGGGGGCGGAATGAGCAGTTCTTC.

Notes on this clonotype: An end of the junction differs from the germline gene, which may be a read error. The chain joins TRBV12-3 or TRBV12-4 to TRBJ2-7, with TRBD1 matching over 8 bases. The CDR3 is 15 amino acids. The CDR3 nucleotides are TGTGCCAGAAGTTTAATGGACAGGGTGAAGGGCGAGCAGTACTTC. Translating gives CARSLMDRVKGEQYF.

About this clonotype itself: This is likely an artifact of a read error, given a far larger clone one base away. This chain joins TRBV7-8 and TRBJ2-5; no clear D gene. Trimming pared 0 bases from V and 4 bases from J, leaving 3 bases between. The CDR3 extends over 12 amino acids. CDR1 is SGHVS, CDR2 FQNEAQ, per germline. This CDR3 is CASSLAAETQYF. CDR3 coding DNA: TGTGCCAGCAGCTTAGCCGCAGAGACCCAGTACTTC.

The V and J genes are TRBV3-1 and TRBJ2-1; 11 bases are a match to TRBD2. CDR3 length equals 17 residues. CDR1 LGHDT and CDR2 YNNKEL come from the germline V gene (reference sequence). The J segment lost 6 bases and the V segment lost 3 bases, leaving 10 bases of the junction unmatched. CDR3 residues: CASSHFSGGAVGNEQFF. CDR3 nucleotide sequence: TGTGCCAGCAGCCACTTTAGCGGGGGGGCCGTAGGCAATGAGCAGTTCTTC.

This clonotype was seen more than once but under ten times. V is TRBV2 and J is TRBJ2-7; 7 bases are shared with TRBD1. With 4 bases clipped from V and 9 bases from J, the junction kept 6 bases outside the gene matches. CDR1 and CDR2 (germline): SNHLY, FYNNEI. CDR3 size: 12 residues. The CDR3 reads CASSATGFGQYF. The DNA for the CDR3 is TGTGCCAGCAGTGCGACAGGGTTCGGGCAGTACTTC.